This T cell receptor (beta chain) was recovered during a study of tissue T cells after allogeneic stem cell transplantation. CDR3 sequences, V/J genes, frequencies and template counts came from survey-depth TCRbeta sequencing. Libraries were prepared by immunoSEQ multiplex PCR; TCRdb keeps only in-frame clonotypes and omits some of them. The profile shows roughly 45,000 clones, roughly 73% of them singletons. The V gene end was trimmed by 0 bases and the J gene end by 0 bases; junction bases not matched to a gene: 5. From germline, CDR1 is SNHLY and CDR2 FYNGKV (reference sequence). The CDR3 consists of 16 residues. With regard to this clone: Gene names refer to mouse genes. Coverage ceases 1 residue before the CDR3 finishes, and the germline J gene fills in the end.

This chain connects TRBV3 to TRBJ2-7, with 7 positions matching TRBD2. The TCR sequence derives from a pool of C57BL/6 mice in good health. The sequencing sample was made of sorted cells pooled from one or two spleens. The CDR3 here is CASSLALGVSSYEQYF. The DNA read from the CDR3 is TGTGCCAGCAGCTTAGCGCTGGGGGTCAGCTCCTATGAACAGTAC.